This T cell receptor beta chain comes out of a study of post-analysis software for immune sequencing data. Findings of the study overall: Elevated frequency relative to controls characterized about 5 TRBV segments in patients, TRBV5-6, TRBV5-1 and TRBV20-1 among them.

The CDR3 runs to 15 residues. Per germline, CDR1 DFQATT and CDR2 SNEGSKA (reference sequence). J lost 4 bases, V lost 1 base, and 7 bases had no gene match. Comments on this clonotype: Its antigen is unknown.

The TCR beta cDNA libraries carried unique molecular identifiers. TCRdb ran MiXCR on the PCR reads and lists one entry per CDR3 protein. The sample comprises 350,000 to 450,000 distinct CDR3 sequences, about 39% of which are singletons, and 6% to 9% rests with the top ten. V and J are TRBV20-1 and TRBJ2-1; TRBD2 matches at 7 bases. Sequencing was carried out using blood. The sequence derives from a girl aged 2-10 years with multiple sclerosis. The CDR3 coding sequence is TGCAGTGCTAGAGGGCTAGCGGAGTTATACAATGAGCAGTTCTTC. This codes for CSARGLAELYNEQFF.